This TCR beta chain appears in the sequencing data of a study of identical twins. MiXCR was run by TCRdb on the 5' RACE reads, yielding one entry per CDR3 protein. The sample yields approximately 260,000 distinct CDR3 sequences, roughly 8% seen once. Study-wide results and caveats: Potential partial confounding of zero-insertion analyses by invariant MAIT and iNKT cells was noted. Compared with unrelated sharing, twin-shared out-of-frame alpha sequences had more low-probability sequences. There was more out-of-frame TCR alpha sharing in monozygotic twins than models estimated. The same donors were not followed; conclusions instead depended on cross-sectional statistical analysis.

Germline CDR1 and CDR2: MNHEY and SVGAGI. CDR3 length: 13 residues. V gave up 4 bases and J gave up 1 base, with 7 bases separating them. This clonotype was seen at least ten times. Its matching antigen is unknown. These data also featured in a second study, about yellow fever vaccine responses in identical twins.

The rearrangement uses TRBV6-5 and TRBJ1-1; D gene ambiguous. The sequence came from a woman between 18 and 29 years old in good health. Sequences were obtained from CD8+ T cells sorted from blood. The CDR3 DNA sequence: TGTGCCAGCAGTTGGTGGGAGAACACTGAAGCTTTCTTT. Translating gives CASSWWENTEAFF.